The T cell receptor beta chain described here comes from a study of cytomegalovirus exposure and HLA in healthy donors. The study's findings and limits: As a later analysis revealed, the rate of TCR association differed by HLA locus, with DRB1 most and HLA-C fewest. Follow-up analysis later connected one missense variant in DCLRE1C with trimming of TCR beta V- and J-genes. Per a prior analysis, the majority of TCR beta V segments were productive roughly 87% or roughly 30% of the time.

As to this clone: As yet, its antigen is unknown.

Researchers ran the PCR with 60 Vbeta and 13 Jbeta primers. Libraries were prepared by immunoSEQ multiplex PCR; TCRdb keeps only in-frame clonotypes and omits some of them. The sample holds about 130,000 clones; about 68% are singletons and the top ten take 4%. CDR1 and CDR2 (germline): SGHTS, YDEGEE. The CDR3 contains 15 residues. V dropped 4 bases and J dropped 9 bases, with 20 bases sitting between them. The receptor was isolated from a man aged 40-49 years in good health and CMV-seropositive. The V and J genes are TRBV5-8 and TRBJ2-1; TRBD2 might be the D (6 bases). Sequencing was done on a sample of PBMCs. The CDR3 reads CASSLRGPGTFEQFF. In DNA form, the CDR3 reads TGTGCCAGCAGCCTGCGGGGCCCAGGGACGTTTGAGCAGTTCTTC.